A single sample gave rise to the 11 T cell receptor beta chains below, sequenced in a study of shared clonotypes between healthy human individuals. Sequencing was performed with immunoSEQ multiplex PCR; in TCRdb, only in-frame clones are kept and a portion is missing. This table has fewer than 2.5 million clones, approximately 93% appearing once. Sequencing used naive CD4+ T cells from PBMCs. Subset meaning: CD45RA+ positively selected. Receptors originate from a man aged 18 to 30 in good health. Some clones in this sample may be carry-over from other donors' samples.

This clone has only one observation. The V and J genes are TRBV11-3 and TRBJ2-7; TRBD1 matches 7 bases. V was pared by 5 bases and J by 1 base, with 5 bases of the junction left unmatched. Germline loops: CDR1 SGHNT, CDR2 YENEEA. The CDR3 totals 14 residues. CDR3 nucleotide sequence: TGTGCCAGCAGCCGCGGACAGGCGTCCTACGAGCAGTACTTC. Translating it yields CASSRGQASYEQYF. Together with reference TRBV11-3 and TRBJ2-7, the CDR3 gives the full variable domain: EAGVVQSPRYKIIEKKQPVAFWCNPISGHNTLYWYLQNLGQGPELLIRYENEEAVDDSQLPKDRFSAERLKGVDSTLKIQPAELGDSAVYLCASSRGQASYEQYFGPGTRLTVT.

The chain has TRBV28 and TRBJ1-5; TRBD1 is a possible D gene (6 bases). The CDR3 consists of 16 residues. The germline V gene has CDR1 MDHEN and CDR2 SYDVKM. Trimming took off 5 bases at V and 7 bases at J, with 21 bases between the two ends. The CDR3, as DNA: TGTGCCAGCAGTGGGGGCCCTGGGAGGCAGTGGCAGCCCCAGCATTTT. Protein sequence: CASSGGPGRQWQPQHF.

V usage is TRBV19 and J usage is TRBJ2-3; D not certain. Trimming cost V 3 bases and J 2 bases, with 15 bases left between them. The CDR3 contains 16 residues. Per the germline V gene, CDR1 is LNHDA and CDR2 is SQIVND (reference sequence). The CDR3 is CASSMGPLQPTDTQYF. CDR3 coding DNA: TGTGCCAGTAGTATGGGTCCCTTACAACCCACAGATACGCAGTATTTT.

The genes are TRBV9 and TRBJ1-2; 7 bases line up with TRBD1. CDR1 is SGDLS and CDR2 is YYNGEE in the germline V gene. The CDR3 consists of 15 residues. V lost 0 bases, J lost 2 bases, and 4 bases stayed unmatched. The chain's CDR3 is CASSVEARGNYGYTF. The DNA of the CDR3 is TGTGCCAGCAGCGTAGAGGCCAGGGGGAACTATGGCTACACCTTC.

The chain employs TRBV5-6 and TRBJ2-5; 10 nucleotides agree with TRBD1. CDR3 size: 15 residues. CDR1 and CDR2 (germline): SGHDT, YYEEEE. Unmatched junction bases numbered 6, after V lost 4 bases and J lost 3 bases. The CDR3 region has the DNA TGTGCCAGCAGCCCCCCGGGACAGGGGAAAGAGACCCAGTACTTC. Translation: CASSPPGQGKETQYF.

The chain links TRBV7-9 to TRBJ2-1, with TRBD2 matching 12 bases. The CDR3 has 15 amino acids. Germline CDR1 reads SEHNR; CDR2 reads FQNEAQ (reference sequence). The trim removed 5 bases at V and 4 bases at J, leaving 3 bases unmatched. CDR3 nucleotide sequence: TGTGCCAGCAGCATGGGGACTAGCGGGTACAATGAGCAGTTCTTC. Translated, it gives CASSMGTSGYNEQFF.

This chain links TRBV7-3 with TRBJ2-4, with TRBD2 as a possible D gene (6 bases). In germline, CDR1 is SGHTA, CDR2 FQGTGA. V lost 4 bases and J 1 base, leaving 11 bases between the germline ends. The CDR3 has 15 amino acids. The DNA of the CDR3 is TGTGCCAGCAGCTATCTGGGAGGTGCCAAAAACATTCAGTACTTC. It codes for CASSYLGGAKNIQYF.

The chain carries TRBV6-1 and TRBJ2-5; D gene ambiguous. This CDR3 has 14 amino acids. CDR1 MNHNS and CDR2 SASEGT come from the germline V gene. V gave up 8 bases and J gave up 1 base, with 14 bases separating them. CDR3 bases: TGTGCCAGCTCGCCGAGACGGCCCCAAGAGACCCAGTACTTC. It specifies CASSPRRPQETQYF.

DNA for the CDR3: TGTGCCAGCAGTGCCGTCGGACTAGCGGGAAGGTACAATGAGCAGTTCTTC. Protein: CASSAVGLAGRYNEQFF. This chain connects TRBV6-1 to TRBJ2-1; 12 bases are a match to TRBD2. The junction had 8 bases not matched to a gene; V was cut back by 4 bases and J by 4 bases. The CDR3 runs to 17 residues. Germline V CDR1 and CDR2: MNHNS, SASEGT.

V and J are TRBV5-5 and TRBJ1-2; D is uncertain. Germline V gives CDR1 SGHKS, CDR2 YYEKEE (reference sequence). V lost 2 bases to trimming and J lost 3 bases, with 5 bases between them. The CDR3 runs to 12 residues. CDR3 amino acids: CASSFFDYGYTF. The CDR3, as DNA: TGTGCCAGCAGCTTTTTCGACTATGGCTACACCTTC.

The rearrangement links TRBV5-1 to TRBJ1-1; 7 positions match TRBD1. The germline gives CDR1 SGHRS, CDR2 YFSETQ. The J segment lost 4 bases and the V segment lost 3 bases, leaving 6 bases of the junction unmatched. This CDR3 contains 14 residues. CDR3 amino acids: CASSYQGGGTEAFF. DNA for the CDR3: TGCGCCAGCAGCTACCAAGGGGGCGGCACTGAAGCTTTCTTT.